The 21 T cell receptor beta chains presented below share a single source sample, sequenced in a study of cytomegalovirus exposure and HLA in healthy donors (TCRdb year 2017). Libraries were made using the immunoSEQ multiplex PCR assay. The multiplex PCR relied on a mix of 60 forward primers for TCR Vbeta segments and 13 reverse primers for TCR Jbeta segments. As stored in TCRdb, this immuneACCESS dataset retains in-frame rearrangements with V and J assigned. A fraction of the clones does not appear; measured against another copy, unresolved V genes explain less than half of the discrepancy, and the remainder lacks a known reason. This sample gives 120,000 to 150,000 clones in total; around 82% of them show up just once. The top ten clonotypes cover approximately 3.2% of the sample. The sample was PBMCs. These receptors all come from a man aged 18 to 29 in good health and CMV-seropositive.

The chain employs TRBV19 and TRBJ2-2, with a weak D call TRBD2 (6 bases). V shed 7 bases and J shed 13 bases, with 22 bases lying between them. CDR3 length: 14 residues. The germline CDR1 and CDR2 sequences are LNHDA and SQIVND (reference sequence). The CDR3 DNA reads as TGTGCCAGTATTAGGGACTTAGGCCTTCTTGGGCTGTTTTTT. It yields the protein CASIRDLGLLGLFF.

This clone was counted only a few times. The V gene is TRBV4-1, the J gene TRBJ1-1; 7 bases fit TRBD1. The CDR3 is made up of 14 amino acids. Germline trimming cut 3 bases from V and 6 bases from J; bases unmatched to any gene: 7. Per germline, CDR1 MGHRA and CDR2 YSYEKL. Here the CDR3 DNA reads TGCGCCAGCAGCCAGGGGCGGGGACAGTCTGAAGCTTTCTTT. Its translation: CASSQGRGQSEAFF.

The chain is built from TRBV28 and TRBJ2-4; 12 bases align to TRBD2. This CDR3 comprises 17 residues. J lost 8 bases, V lost 0 bases, and 8 bases had no gene match. The V gene's germline CDR1 is MDHEN and CDR2 SYDVKM. The chain's CDR3 is CASSLWTSGSQGDIQYF. CDR3 sequence (DNA): TGTGCCAGCAGTTTATGGACTAGCGGGAGCCAAGGTGACATTCAGTACTTC.

The V and J genes are TRBV5-8 and TRBJ1-1; D is unresolved. This CDR3 has 13 amino acids. The ends were cut back, 4 bases at V and 5 bases at J, with 12 bases in the middle. The germline V gene has CDR1 SGHTS and CDR2 YDEGEE. CDR3 nucleotides: TGTGCCAGCAGCCAAGTCGGAGGGACTGAAGCTTTCTTT. Protein product: CASSQVGGTEAFF.

There are a few counts of this clone. V gene TRBV12-5 combines with J gene TRBJ1-5; 7 nucleotides match TRBD1. This CDR3 has 14 residues. Losses at the gene ends were 3 bases for V and 6 bases for J; bases not matched to a gene: 5. Germline CDR1 reads LGHNT; CDR2 reads FRNRAP. The CDR3 loop reads CASGLGGQCQPQHF. CDR3 nucleotide sequence: TGTGCTAGTGGTTTAGGGGGACAGTGTCAGCCCCAGCATTTT.

J is TRBJ2-4 and V is TRBV19, with D maybe TRBD1 (6 bases). From germline, CDR1 is LNHDA and CDR2 SQIVND (reference sequence). CDR3 length: 16 residues. Trimming took off 1 base at V and 2 bases at J, with 12 bases between the two ends. The CDR3 sequence is CASSIGGQSSKNIQYF. CDR3 in DNA: TGTGCCAGTAGTATAGGGGGGCAAAGTTCCAAAAACATTCAGTACTTC.

The chain joins TRBV13 to TRBJ2-2; weak D call: TRBD1 (6 bases). The CDR3 sequence is 17 residues long. V was cut by 1 base and J by 0 bases, with 12 bases left in between. From germline, CDR1 is PRHDT and CDR2 FYEKMQ (reference sequence). The CDR3 DNA is TGTGCCAGCAGCTTAGAGCCGGGACACCCGAACACCGGGGAGCTGTTTTTT. Its protein is CASSLEPGHPNTGELFF.

The chain is built from TRBV20-1 and TRBJ1-1; D unresolved. The CDR3 is 11 residues long. Germline V gene sequence: CDR1 DFQATT, CDR2 SNEGSKA (reference sequence). Trimming stripped 4 bases from V and 11 bases from J, with 14 bases between. The CDR3 coding sequence is TGCAGTGCTATGGCCCTCCAGGTGGCTTTCTTT. Its protein is CSAMALQVAFF.

The chain uses TRBV10-3 and TRBJ2-7; 8 bases align to TRBD1. V was clipped by 0 bases and J by 4 bases; unmatched bases: 5. The CDR3 consists of 15 residues. Germline CDR1 and CDR2: ENHRY and SYGVKD. The CDR3 region is CAISESRTGRYEQYF. The CDR3 nucleotides are TGTGCCATCAGTGAGTCGAGGACAGGGAGGTACGAGCAGTACTTC.

CDR3 sequence reads: CASSSRDYDQETQYF. The CDR3 DNA follows: TGCGCCAGCAGCTCGCGGGACTATGATCAAGAGACCCAGTACTTC. J is TRBJ2-5 and V is TRBV5-1; 7 positions agree with TRBD2. The junction had 7 bases not matched to a gene; V was cut back by 3 bases and J by 2 bases. The CDR3 sequence is 15 residues long. Germline CDR1 and CDR2: SGHRS and YFSETQ.

The chain couples TRBV28 to TRBJ1-2; a possible D gene is TRBD1 (5 bases). Trimming took 4 bases from V and 8 from J, leaving 11 bases between them. Germline V gives CDR1 MDHEN, CDR2 SYDVKM. This CDR3 has 12 residues. Here the CDR3 DNA reads TGTGCCAGCAGTTCGGCAGGGCGAGGCTACACCTTC. Amino acids: CASSSAGRGYTF.

The CDR3 coding sequence is TGTGCCAGCAGCTTAGGATCAATGGCCGTCCAAGGGGCCGGGGAGCTGTTTTTT. Its translation: CASSLGSMAVQGAGELFF. The V gene is TRBV7-3, the J gene TRBJ2-2; possibly TRBD1 for D (5 bases). Germline CDR1 SGHTA, CDR2 FQGTGA. Trimming cost V 2 bases and J 6 bases, with 22 bases left between them. There are 18 residues in the CDR3.

This chain links TRBV6-1 with TRBJ1-1; a possible D gene is TRBD1 (6 bases). Per the germline V gene, CDR1 is MNHNS and CDR2 is SASEGT. Trimming cost V 2 bases and J 5 bases, with 15 bases left between them. The CDR3 covers 15 residues. CDR3 region: CASSEPAGARTEAFF. DNA for the CDR3: TGTGCCAGCAGTGAACCGGCAGGGGCGAGGACTGAAGCTTTCTTT.

The CDR3 DNA is TGTGCCAGCAGTATCGGTCCGATGTTCGCGGGGGAGACCCAGTACTTC. Translated, it gives CASSIGPMFAGETQYF. The J gene is TRBJ2-5, the V gene TRBV28; the D gene is possibly TRBD2 (6 bases). Germline V gene data show CDR1 as MDHEN and CDR2 as SYDVKM. The V and J ends lost 5 bases and 5 bases respectively, with 21 bases between them. The CDR3 has 16 residues.

The chain uses TRBV19 and TRBJ2-1; 9 bases are shared with TRBD1. The CDR3 is 16 amino acids. J lost 0 bases, V lost 5 bases, and 5 bases had no gene match. Germline CDR1 is LNHDA and CDR2 is SQIVND (reference sequence). The CDR3 DNA reads TGTGCCAGTAGTGTTTTGGGACAGGGCTCCTACAATGAGCAGTTCTTC. As protein: CASSVLGQGSYNEQFF.

J is TRBJ1-2 and V is TRBV27, with 7 nucleotides matching TRBD1. Looked up from germline, CDR1 is MNHEY and CDR2 is SMNVEV (reference sequence). V shed 5 bases and J 6 bases; nucleotides not matched to a gene: 9. The CDR3 totals 14 residues. CDR3 DNA sequence: TGTGCCAGCAGTCTCACGACAGGGTTCGATGGCTACACCTTC. It specifies CASSLTTGFDGYTF.

The table lists this clone with a count of one. J is TRBJ2-1 and V is TRBV5-1, with D possibly matching TRBD2 (6 bases). Trimming pared 0 bases from V and 4 bases from J, leaving 8 bases between. The CDR3 length is 14 residues. Per germline, CDR1 SGHRS and CDR2 YFSETQ. The CDR3 reads CASSLGGEYNEQFF. In DNA, the CDR3 is TGCGCCAGCAGCTTGGGGGGGGAATACAATGAGCAGTTCTTC.

V gene TRBV19 combines with J gene TRBJ1-1, with a weak D call TRBD1 (6 bases). Germline V gene lookup returns CDR1 LNHDA and CDR2 SQIVND (reference sequence). This CDR3 contains 12 residues. Deletions cut 6 bases from V and 4 bases from J, with 9 bases between. The CDR3 spells CASRTGSTEAFF. The CDR3 DNA is TGTGCCAGTAGGACAGGAAGCACTGAAGCTTTCTTT. Full variable domain (outside the CDR3, taken from reference TRBV19 and TRBJ1-1): DGGITQSPKYLFRKEGQNVTLSCEQNLNHDAMYWYRQDPGQGLRLIYYSQIVNDFQKGDIAEGYSVSREKKESFPLTVTSAQKNPTAFYLCASRTGSTEAFFGQGTRLTVV.

The chain couples TRBV5-1 to TRBJ2-1; 11 nucleotides match TRBD2. The CDR3 has 18 amino acids. V lost 3 bases and J lost 3; bases outside the gene matches: 11. The germline CDR1 and CDR2 sequences are SGHRS and YFSETQ. The CDR3 is CASSSLHILAGVYNEQFF. The CDR3 coding sequence is TGCGCCAGCAGCTCCCTGCACATACTAGCGGGAGTCTACAATGAGCAGTTCTTC.

This clone was detected a few times. V and J are TRBV19 and TRBJ1-2, with 9 positions matching TRBD1. J lost 7 bases, V lost 4 bases, and 13 bases had no gene match. Germline assignment: CDR1 LNHDA and CDR2 SQIVND (reference sequence). This CDR3 is 16 amino acids long. Here the CDR3 reads CASSTRTGEVYGGYTF. In DNA, the CDR3 is TGTGCCAGTAGTACAAGGACAGGGGAGGTTTATGGTGGCTACACCTTC. The full variable domain, its missing parts supplied by reference TRBV19 and TRBJ1-2, is DGGITQSPKYLFRKEGQNVTLSCEQNLNHDAMYWYRQDPGQGLRLIYYSQIVNDFQKGDIAEGYSVSREKKESFPLTVTSAQKNPTAFYLCASSTRTGEVYGGYTFGSGTRLTVV.

This chain connects TRBV6-1 to TRBJ2-7; 8 bases map to TRBD2. This CDR3 is 15 amino acids long. With V trimmed by 3 bases and J by 5 bases, 9 bases remained unmatched. CDR1 and CDR2 from the germline V gene are MNHNS and SASEGT. CDR3 nucleotide sequence: TGTGCCAGCAGTGACCCGGGAGGGCCTAGGGACGAGCAGTACTTC. Translated: CASSDPGGPRDEQYF.